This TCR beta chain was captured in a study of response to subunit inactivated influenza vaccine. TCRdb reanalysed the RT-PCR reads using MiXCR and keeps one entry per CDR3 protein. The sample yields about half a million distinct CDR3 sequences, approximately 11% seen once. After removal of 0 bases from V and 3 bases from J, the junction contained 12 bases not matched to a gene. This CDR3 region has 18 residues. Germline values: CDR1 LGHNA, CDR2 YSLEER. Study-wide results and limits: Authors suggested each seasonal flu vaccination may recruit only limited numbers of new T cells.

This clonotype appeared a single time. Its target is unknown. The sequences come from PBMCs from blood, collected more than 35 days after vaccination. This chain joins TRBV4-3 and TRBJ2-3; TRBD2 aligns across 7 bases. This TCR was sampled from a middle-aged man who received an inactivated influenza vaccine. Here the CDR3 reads CASSQDFMAGVGTDTQYF. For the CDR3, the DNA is TGCGCCAGCAGCCAAGATTTTATGGCGGGAGTAGGAACAGATACGCAGTATTTT.